This T cell receptor beta chain emerged from a study of OX40 agonist ivuxolimab in advanced cancers. Study as a whole: Three patients got partial responses; one had hepatocellular carcinoma and two had cutaneous melanoma. Study findings and constraints: At 0.1 to 3.0 mg/kg and by week 6, CD4+ and CD8+ T cells in the blood had expanded clonally.

This clone was recorded once. The antigen is unknown. The assay was immunoSEQ multiplex PCR, and TCRdb's table has in-frame clones only and misses some. The data contain tens of thousands of clones, roughly nine tenths of them singletons. This clonotype was sampled from an adult with an advanced solid tumor such as melanoma, head and neck, liver or kidney cancer. This material consisted of CD4+ or CD8+ T cells sorted from blood, taken in a trial of the OX40 agonist ivuxolimab.

CDR3 protein: CASSLAVTSGSYEQYF. The CDR3 DNA reads as TGCGCCAGCAGCTTGGCTGTGACTAGCGGATCCTACGAGCAGTACTTC. The V call is TRBV5-1, the J call TRBJ2-7; 9 nucleotides match TRBD2. Germline CDR1 reads SGHRS; CDR2 reads YFSETQ. Unmatched junction bases numbered 5, after V lost 0 bases and J lost 1 base. This CDR3 is 16 amino acids long.